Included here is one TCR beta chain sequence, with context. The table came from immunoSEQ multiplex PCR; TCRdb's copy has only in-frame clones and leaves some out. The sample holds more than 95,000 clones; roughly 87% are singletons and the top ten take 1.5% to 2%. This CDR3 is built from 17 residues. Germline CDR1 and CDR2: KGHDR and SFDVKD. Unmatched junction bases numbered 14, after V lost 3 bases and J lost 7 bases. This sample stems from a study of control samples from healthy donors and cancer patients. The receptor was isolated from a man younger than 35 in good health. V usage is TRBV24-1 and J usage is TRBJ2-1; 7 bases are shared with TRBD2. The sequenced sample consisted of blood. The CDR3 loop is CATSDQTLAAAFNEQFF. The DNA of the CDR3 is TGTGCCACCAGTGATCAAACCCTAGCGGCCGCGTTTAATGAGCAGTTCTTC.